Following are 25 T cell receptor beta chains from one sample sequenced in a study of blood T cell repertoires in COVID-19. Produced via immunoSEQ multiplex PCR; TCRdb's table is partial and in-frame only. The table lists more than 110,000 clones, 80% to 90% of them singletons, with about 3.2% in the top ten. Source material: peripheral blood. The receptors derive from a man aged 55 to 70 with active or convalescent COVID-19.

This clone was seen a single time. V is TRBV2 and J is TRBJ2-3; D remains ambiguous. The CDR3 length is 18 residues. Germline V lookup: CDR1 SNHLY, CDR2 FYNNEI. The germline V and J ends were trimmed by 4 bases and 0 bases, with 20 bases remaining between them. CDR3 amino acids: CASSAPGPLASSTDTQYF. CDR3 bases: TGTGCCAGCAGTGCCCCGGGTCCCCTGGCTTCTAGCACAGATACGCAGTATTTT.

This clone was observed a single time. The chain joins TRBV28 to TRBJ2-5; D is undetermined. The CDR3 spans 14 residues. Germline loops: CDR1 MDHEN, CDR2 SYDVKM. Trimming took 2 bases from V and 5 from J, leaving 12 bases between them. The CDR3 loop is CASSLPMTRETQYF. DNA for the CDR3: TGTGCCAGCAGTTTACCGATGACCAGGGAGACCCAGTACTTC.

The chain carries TRBV3-1 (or the pseudogene TRBV3-2) and TRBJ2-7; 10 positions agree with TRBD2. V lost 4 bases and J lost 12; bases outside the gene matches: 18. This CDR3 is 16 amino acids long. The germline CDR1 and CDR2 sequences are LGHDT and YNNKEL (reference sequence). CDR3 protein: CASSLRELAGATAGYF. CDR3 bases: TGTGCCAGCAGCCTAAGGGAGCTAGCGGGAGCCACCGCCGGGTACTTC.

The chain is built from TRBV27 and TRBJ2-1; the D gene is possibly TRBD1 (6 bases). This CDR3 region has 13 residues. V lost 8 bases, J lost 5 bases, and 13 bases lay in between. Germline V gene lookup returns CDR1 MNHEY and CDR2 SMNVEV (reference sequence). This CDR3 reads CASALGAHNEQFF. The CDR3 nucleotides read TGTGCCAGCGCCTTGGGGGCTCACAATGAGCAGTTCTTC.

The V and J genes are TRBV5-4 and TRBJ2-7; 7 bases are shared with TRBD2. This CDR3 comprises 13 residues. V shed 4 bases and J 1 base; nucleotides not matched to a gene: 2. Germline loops: CDR1 SGHNT, CDR2 YYREEE (reference sequence). The CDR3 loop reads CASSPGGSYEQYF. CDR3 DNA: TGTGCCAGCAGCCCGGGAGGTTCCTACGAGCAGTACTTC.

The chain couples TRBV5-4 to TRBJ1-4, with 7 nucleotides matching TRBD1. CDR1 SGHNT and CDR2 YYREEE come from the germline V gene (reference sequence). This CDR3 spans 17 amino acids. V trimming: 4 bases; J trimming: 0 bases; junction bases outside the gene matches: 9. This CDR3 reads CASSGGTEIATNEKLFF. CDR3 bases: TGTGCCAGCAGCGGCGGGACAGAAATTGCAACTAATGAAAAACTGTTTTTT.

The V and J genes are TRBV28 and TRBJ2-1; perhaps TRBD1 as D (6 bases). Germline V gene data show CDR1 as MDHEN and CDR2 as SYDVKM. The CDR3 runs to 13 residues. V was clipped by 3 bases and J by 7 bases, with 10 bases between them. This chain's CDR3 is CASSLVQGNEQFF. The CDR3 DNA reads as TGTGCCAGCAGTTTGGTACAGGGAAATGAGCAGTTCTTC.

This chain links TRBV6-6 with TRBJ1-1; 7 bases align to TRBD1. Germline-derived CDR1 and CDR2 are MNHNY and SVGAGI (reference sequence). This CDR3 contains 12 residues. After removal of 6 bases from V and 7 bases from J, the junction contained 5 bases not matched to a gene. CDR3 bases: TGTGCCAGCAGCCCCAGGGGGTATGAAGCTTTCTTT. It codes for CASSPRGYEAFF.

This clone was observed a few times. V gene TRBV7-9 combines with J gene TRBJ1-1; 9 nucleotides agree with TRBD1. Germline values: CDR1 SEHNR, CDR2 FQNEAQ (reference sequence). The CDR3 has 15 amino acids. V shed 3 bases and J 5 bases; nucleotides not matched to a gene: 7. As DNA, the CDR3 is TGTGCCAGCAGCTTTTTAACAGGGGGCGTGACTGAAGCTTTCTTT. Its translation is CASSFLTGGVTEAFF.

The chain couples TRBV29-1 to TRBJ1-1; no definite D call. CDR1 SQVTM and CDR2 ANQGSEA come from the germline V gene. Trimming cost V 7 bases and J 4 bases, with 16 bases left between them. The CDR3 is 13 amino acids. The CDR3 spells CSGTEQSGTEAFF. The CDR3, as DNA: TGCAGCGGAACGGAACAATCGGGCACTGAAGCTTTCTTT.

The chain combines TRBV2 with TRBJ2-1; maybe TRBD2 (5 bases). This CDR3 spans 14 amino acids. The germline CDR1 and CDR2 sequences are SNHLY and FYNNEI. V lost 4 bases to trimming and J lost 6 bases, with 13 bases between them. CDR3 region: CASSAVGRGNEQFF. The CDR3 nucleotides are TGTGCCAGCAGTGCGGTCGGCCGGGGCAATGAGCAGTTCTTC.

The CDR3 protein is CASSSAGLPNEQFF. DNA of the CDR3: TGTGCCAGCAGCTCCGCGGGGCTCCCCAATGAGCAGTTCTTC. The rearrangement joins TRBV7-9 to TRBJ2-1; perhaps TRBD2 as D (6 bases). CDR3 size: 14 residues. Per the germline V gene, CDR1 is SEHNR and CDR2 is FQNEAQ (reference sequence). Trimming removed 4 bases at V and 6 bases at J, with 13 bases between. Combining the CDR3 with reference TRBV7-9 and TRBJ2-1 gives the whole variable domain DTGVSQNPRHKITKRGQNVTFRCDPISEHNRLYWYRQTLGQGPEFLTYFQNEAQLEKSRLLSDRFSAERPKGSFSTLEIQRTEQGDSAMYLCASSSAGLPNEQFFGPGTRLTVL.

The rearrangement uses TRBV3-1 (or the pseudogene TRBV3-2) and TRBJ1-3; TRBD1 matches 7 bases. With 4 bases clipped from V and 0 bases from J, the junction kept 3 bases outside the gene matches. CDR3 length equals 15 residues. Germline V gives CDR1 LGHDT, CDR2 YNNKEL (reference sequence). CDR3 sequence reads: CASSLGTASGNTIYF. In DNA, the CDR3 is TGTGCCAGCAGCCTCGGGACAGCCTCTGGAAACACCATATATTTT.

V usage is TRBV9 and J usage is TRBJ2-6; D gene unclear. This CDR3 spans 15 amino acids. The germline CDR1 and CDR2 sequences are SGDLS and YYNGEE. Trimming left V 4 bases short and J 1 base short, with 9 bases between. DNA of the CDR3: TGTGCCAGCAGCTCCCACATTTCTGGGGCCAACGTCCTGACTTTC. The encoded protein is CASSSHISGANVLTF.

The J gene is TRBJ2-3, the V gene TRBV2; tentatively, D is TRBD1 (6 bases). Germline V gene lookup returns CDR1 SNHLY and CDR2 FYNNEI. The CDR3 is made up of 16 amino acids. Deletions cut 8 bases from V and 0 bases from J, with 18 bases between. CDR3 residues: CASLEYRTASTDTQYF. CDR3 coding DNA: TGTGCCAGCTTAGAGTACAGGACAGCTAGCACAGATACGCAGTATTTT.

About this clone itself: The sample holds other DNA sequences that translate to the same CDR3. The V and J genes are TRBV18 and TRBJ1-5; no firm D call. Germline lookup yields CDR1 KGHSH and CDR2 LQKENI. Trimming removed 3 bases at V and 7 bases at J, with 10 bases between. CDR3 length equals 13 residues. CDR3 amino acids: CASSPGGGQPQHF. In DNA, the CDR3 is TGTGCCAGCTCACCCGGAGGAGGGCAGCCCCAGCATTTT.

The V gene is TRBV11-2, the J gene TRBJ2-7; the match to TRBD2 covers 9 bases. With 0 bases clipped from V and 2 bases from J, the junction kept 2 bases outside the gene matches. This CDR3 spans 15 amino acids. Germline lookup yields CDR1 SGHAT and CDR2 FQNNGV. CDR3 sequence (DNA): TGTGCCAGCAGCTTAGAGGCTAGCGGGGCCTACGAGCAGTACTTC. Protein sequence: CASSLEASGAYEQYF.

The chain combines TRBV2 with TRBJ2-7, with no clear D. Germline V gene data show CDR1 as SNHLY and CDR2 as FYNNEI. CDR3 size: 14 residues. The V and J ends lost 3 bases and 5 bases respectively, with 14 bases between them. The CDR3 here is CASSDRQQVHEQYF. For the CDR3, the DNA is TGTGCCAGCAGTGATCGCCAGCAGGTCCACGAGCAGTACTTC.

The rearrangement links TRBV4-3 to TRBJ2-3, with TRBD1 identical over 7 bases. This CDR3 spans 17 amino acids. Unmatched junction bases numbered 12, after V lost 3 bases and J lost 3 bases. CDR1 and CDR2 (germline): LGHNA, YSLEER. CDR3 bases: TGCGCCAGCAGCCAGAGGGGGCCCGGTTATGTAACAGATACGCAGTATTTT. Translation gives CASSQRGPGYVTDTQYF.

This chain connects TRBV6-5 to TRBJ1-5; D perhaps matches TRBD1 (5 bases). The V gene lost 6 bases and the J gene lost 4 bases, with 16 bases spanning the gap. This CDR3 contains 15 residues. Germline V gene data show CDR1 as MNHEY and CDR2 as SVGAGI. The CDR3 DNA reads TGTGCCAGCAGACCCGACAGTATACGGAATCAGCCCCAGCATTTT. Its protein product is CASRPDSIRNQPQHF.

The chain has TRBV7-2 and TRBJ1-1, with 9 bases identical to TRBD1. The V segment lost 5 bases and the J segment 10 bases; nucleotides outside the gene matches: 5. The CDR3 consists of 12 residues. Germline-derived CDR1 and CDR2 are SGHTA and FQGNSA. CDR3 region: CASSKDRGGAFF. CDR3 bases: TGTGCCAGCAGCAAAGACAGGGGGGGAGCTTTCTTT.

The chain uses TRBV5-1 and TRBJ2-1; 9 nucleotides agree with TRBD2. The length of the CDR3 is 14 residues. Germline V gives CDR1 SGHRS, CDR2 YFSETQ. Unmatched junction bases numbered 8, after V lost 5 bases and J lost 8 bases. CDR3 sequence (DNA): TGCGCCAGCAGACCTTGGACTAGCGTCGATGAGCAGTTCTTC. Encoded protein: CASRPWTSVDEQFF.

The chain has TRBV7-3 and TRBJ2-1; TRBD1 aligns across 7 bases. Trimming cost V 5 bases and J 8 bases; bases outside gene matches: 15. The CDR3 runs to 16 residues. The germline V gene has CDR1 SGHTA and CDR2 FQGTGA. CDR3 in amino acids: CASSRSDITGVDEQFF. CDR3 nucleotide sequence: TGTGCCAGCAGCCGCAGCGATATTACAGGGGTCGATGAGCAGTTCTTC.

The rearrangement joins TRBV5-1 to TRBJ2-2; TRBD2 agrees at 11 bases. This CDR3 comprises 17 residues. Germline V CDR1 and CDR2: SGHRS, YFSETQ. The junction had 4 bases not matched to a gene; V was cut back by 3 bases and J by 0 bases. In DNA, the CDR3 is TGCGCCAGCAGCTGGGGACTAGCGGAATCGAACACCGGGGAGCTGTTTTTT. As protein: CASSWGLAESNTGELFF.

This clone was picked up one time. This chain uses TRBV19 with TRBJ1-2; no reliable D call. Germline V gives CDR1 LNHDA, CDR2 SQIVND (reference sequence). V was cut by 6 bases and J by 3 bases, with 11 bases left in between. The CDR3 loop spans 13 amino acids. The CDR3 nucleotides are TGTGCCAGTAGCCCAAATCGGGACTATGGCTACACCTTC. Its protein product is CASSPNRDYGYTF. Full variable domain (missing parts from reference TRBV19 and TRBJ1-2): DGGITQSPKYLFRKEGQNVTLSCEQNLNHDAMYWYRQDPGQGLRLIYYSQIVNDFQKGDIAEGYSVSREKKESFPLTVTSAQKNPTAFYLCASSPNRDYGYTFGSGTRLTVV.